The 5 T cell receptor beta chains listed next were all sequenced from one sample in a study of response to subunit inactivated influenza vaccine. TCRdb reanalysed the RT-PCR reads using MiXCR and keeps one entry per CDR3 protein. The sample consists of over 800,000 distinct CDR3 sequences, around 21% of them appearing once. This material consisted of PBMCs from blood, taken around 5 days after vaccination. Receptors were obtained from a man in his fifties or sixties who received an inactivated influenza vaccine.

V and J are TRBV6-4 and TRBJ2-2; possibly TRBD1 for D (6 bases). The V end was cut by 3 bases, the J end by 0 bases, with 11 bases between. This CDR3 region has 16 residues. Germline V gene data show CDR1 as MRHNA and CDR2 as SNTAGT. This CDR3 is CASSEGGQPNTGELFF. For the CDR3, the DNA is TGTGCCAGCAGTGAGGGTGGACAGCCGAACACCGGGGAGCTGTTTTTT.

This clonotype was detected a few times. The genes are TRBV4-3 and TRBJ2-7; 10 bases line up with TRBD2. The CDR3 contains 16 residues. CDR1 is LGHNA, CDR2 YSLEER, per germline. V lost 4 bases, J lost 4 bases, and 10 bases stayed unmatched. CDR3 residues: CASSPSGLARSYEQYF. CDR3 coding DNA: TGCGCCAGCAGCCCTTCGGGACTAGCGAGAAGTTACGAGCAGTACTTC.

The chain recombines TRBV2 with TRBJ1-2; TRBD1 is a possible D gene (6 bases). Trimming took 5 bases from V and 4 from J, leaving 17 bases between them. The CDR3 sequence is 15 residues long. From germline, CDR1 is SNHLY and CDR2 FYNNEI. DNA for the CDR3: TGTGCCAGCAGTCAATCACAGACAGGCTTCTATGGCTACACCTTC. It specifies CASSQSQTGFYGYTF.

The chain combines TRBV6-4 with TRBJ1-1; 12 nucleotides agree with TRBD1. Germline CDR1 reads MRHNA; CDR2 reads SNTAGT. V shed 3 bases and J 4 bases; nucleotides not matched to a gene: 9. The CDR3 runs 17 residues. CDR3 protein: CASSEGTGGSLSTEAFF. CDR3 sequence (DNA): TGTGCCAGCAGTGAAGGGACAGGGGGCTCCTTGAGCACTGAAGCTTTCTTT.

The genes are TRBV7-2 and TRBJ1-2; D possibly corresponds to TRBD1 (5 bases). There are 15 residues in the CDR3. Germline CDR1 SGHTA, CDR2 FQGNSA. V was clipped by 5 bases and J by 2 bases, with 15 bases between them. The CDR3 loop reads CASSPFGGVNYGYTF. CDR3 DNA sequence: TGTGCCAGCAGCCCCTTTGGAGGGGTAAACTATGGCTACACCTTC. The complete variable domain, with remaining parts taken from reference TRBV7-2 and TRBJ1-2, reads GAGVSQSPSNKVTEKGKDVELRCDPISGHTALYWYRQSLGQGLEFLIYFQGNSAPDKSGLPSDRFSAERTGGSVSTLTIQRTQQEDSAVYLCASSPFGGVNYGYTFGSGTRLTVV.